The clone carrying this TCR beta chain has just one count. Its antigen is still unknown. This sample was included in a study of T cell responses to AZD1222 COVID-19 vaccine. Study-level findings and limits: Reportedly, close to half of spike-specific TCRs are directed against unmutated variant regions. Among the donors, most were white British and more were female, and clonal diversity was possibly underestimated.

CDR3 length equals 17 residues. The V gene lost 4 bases and the J gene lost 0 bases, with 13 bases spanning the gap. In germline, CDR1 is LGHDT, CDR2 YNNKEL (reference sequence). The data were produced by immunoSEQ multiplex PCR, yet TCRdb's version contains in-frame clones alone and is incomplete. The sample has 90,000 to 150,000 clones, about 90% seen once. The sample consisted of peripheral blood, taken on day 0 of AZD1222 vaccination. This sequence joins TRBV3-1 (or the pseudogene TRBV3-2) and TRBJ1-6; D might be TRBD1 (5 bases). The receptor was isolated from an adult in good health. CDR3 protein: CASSLRAEGSYNSPLHF. Here the CDR3 DNA reads TGTGCCAGCAGCCTCAGGGCCGAGGGCTCCTATAATTCACCCCTCCACTTT.